One and the same sample provided the 17 T cell receptor beta chains below, sequenced in a study of graft-versus-host responses after intestinal transplantation. Libraries were prepared by immunoSEQ multiplex PCR; TCRdb keeps only in-frame clonotypes and omits some of them. This table holds 50,000 or so clones, about nine tenths found once. No antigen is known for these receptors. Sequences were derived from unstimulated CD4+ T cells sorted from spleen or lymph node cells, sampled before transplant. The receptors derive from a human donor who was the organ donor for an intestinal transplant.

This chain links TRBV9 with TRBJ2-3; D might be TRBD2 (5 bases). CDR3 size: 15 residues. The V and J ends lost 0 bases and 4 bases respectively, with 12 bases between them. In germline, CDR1 is SGDLS, CDR2 YYNGEE. CDR3 in amino acids: CASSVVGLGADTQYF. The CDR3 nucleotides read TGTGCCAGCAGCGTAGTAGGACTTGGGGCAGATACGCAGTATTTT.

The chain joins TRBV6-1 to TRBJ2-7; 9 bases align to TRBD1. With V trimmed by 5 bases and J by 3 bases, 5 bases remained unmatched. CDR1 is MNHNS, CDR2 SASEGT, per germline. The CDR3 sequence is 14 residues long. In DNA, the CDR3 is TGTGCCAGCAGTCCCGGGACAGGGAGCTACGAGCAGTACTTC. Translated: CASSPGTGSYEQYF.

The J gene is TRBJ2-4, the V gene TRBV5-8, with D tentatively TRBD1 (5 bases). Germline-derived CDR1 and CDR2 are SGHTS and YDEGEE. Trimming took 2 bases from V and 6 from J, leaving 15 bases between them. The CDR3 is 15 residues long. The CDR3 DNA reads as TGTGCCAGCAGCTTCGGCAGGGCCCAAAGAAACATTCAGTACTTC. Translating it yields CASSFGRAQRNIQYF.

V is TRBV10-3 and J is TRBJ2-7, with 12 positions matching TRBD1. The germline V gene has CDR1 ENHRY and CDR2 SYGVKD. The CDR3 has 15 amino acids. V was clipped by 8 bases and J by 6 bases; unmatched bases: 11. The CDR3 nucleotides are TGTGCCATCGCCCAGGGACAGGGGGCCGCGGGCGAGCAGTACTTC. Translated, it gives CAIAQGQGAAGEQYF.

This chain uses TRBV7-2 with TRBJ2-1; D possibly matches TRBD1 or TRBD2 (5 bases each). Trimming shortened V by 4 bases and J by 3 bases, and 16 bases separated the two germline ends. CDR3 size: 16 residues. Germline lookup yields CDR1 SGHTA and CDR2 FQGNSA. The CDR3 DNA sequence: TGTGCCAGCAGCTCCCCCTTGGGACGGCTCTACAATGAGCAGTTCTTC. As protein: CASSSPLGRLYNEQFF.

The chain couples TRBV11-2 to TRBJ2-7; 7 nucleotides line up with TRBD2. CDR3 size: 13 residues. Trimming cost V 3 bases and J 4 bases; bases outside gene matches: 3. From germline, CDR1 is SGHAT and CDR2 FQNNGV. Here the CDR3 reads CASSLSREYEQYF. CDR3 in DNA: TGTGCCAGCAGCTTGTCGCGGGAGTACGAGCAGTACTTC.

The V gene is TRBV4-3, the J gene TRBJ2-1; 8 bases align to TRBD2. The V segment lost 3 bases and the J segment 5 bases; nucleotides outside the gene matches: 6. CDR1 and CDR2 from the germline V gene are LGHNA and YSLEER. This CDR3 is built from 15 residues. The CDR3 nucleotides read TGCGCCAGCAGCCACGAGACTAGCGCAAACAATGAGCAGTTCTTC. It yields the protein CASSHETSANNEQFF.

The chain recombines TRBV10-1 with TRBJ2-7; 8 nucleotides line up with TRBD1. Germline V gene data show CDR1 as WNHNN and CDR2 as SYGVQD (reference sequence). The trim removed 8 bases at V and 5 bases at J, leaving 14 bases unmatched. The CDR3 loop spans 15 amino acids. The CDR3 is CASPDFRQGHDEQYF. The CDR3 DNA reads as TGCGCCAGCCCCGACTTTCGACAGGGGCACGACGAGCAGTACTTC.

This clone has only one observation. For the CDR3, the DNA is TGTGCCAGCAGCTTAGCGGTCAACTCTGGGGCCAACGTCCTGACTTTC. Amino acids: CASSLAVNSGANVLTF. The rearrangement links TRBV7-6 to TRBJ2-6; D unclear. Between the trimmed V and J ends, which lost 0 bases and 0 bases, there was a span of 6 bases. Germline V gene sequence: CDR1 SGHVS, CDR2 FNYEAQ. The CDR3 has 16 amino acids.

This chain's CDR3 is CASSKGTGYTDTQYF. The CDR3 coding sequence is TGTGCCAGCAGCAAAGGGACAGGGTACACAGATACGCAGTATTTT. The chain uses TRBV21-1 and TRBJ2-3; the table's D call, TRBD1, has no DNA check behind it. TRBV21-1 is tagged as a pseudogene. There are 15 residues in the CDR3.

The chain employs TRBV10-2 and TRBJ2-1; the D is unclear. Between the trimmed V and J ends, which lost 6 bases and 0 bases, there was a span of 15 bases. The CDR3 has 16 residues. CDR1 is WSHSY and CDR2 is SAAADI in the germline V gene. The CDR3 region is CASRVSPRSSYNEQFF. The CDR3 bases are TGCGCCAGCAGAGTTTCCCCACGTAGCTCCTACAATGAGCAGTTCTTC.

The rearrangement uses TRBV5-1 and TRBJ1-2; tentative D call: TRBD1 (5 bases). The CDR3 totals 14 residues. Germline assignment: CDR1 SGHRS and CDR2 YFSETQ. V was pared by 0 bases and J by 8 bases, with 14 bases between. CDR3 nucleotide sequence: TGCGCCAGCAGCTTGGGGGGCGTTCGGGGAGGCTACACCTTC. Its protein product is CASSLGGVRGGYTF.

The rearrangement uses TRBV6-1 and TRBJ1-2; D is unresolved. CDR3 length: 14 amino acids. Trimming stripped 3 bases from V and 4 bases from J, with 12 bases between. Germline assignment: CDR1 MNHNS and CDR2 SASEGT. Here the CDR3 reads CASSDLGSFYGYTF. The CDR3 DNA follows: TGTGCCAGCAGTGATCTTGGCAGTTTCTATGGCTACACCTTC.

V gene TRBV5-5 combines with J gene TRBJ2-7; D is possibly TRBD1 (5 bases). V lost 4 bases, J lost 5 bases, and 10 bases lay in between. CDR3 length equals 12 residues. Germline lookup yields CDR1 SGHKS and CDR2 YYEKEE (reference sequence). Here the CDR3 DNA reads TGTGCCAGCAGCCCAGGGCTGAACGAGCAGTACTTC. Translated: CASSPGLNEQYF.

This clone was seen only once. The chain uses TRBV19 and TRBJ1-5; the D is unclear. The length of the CDR3 is 14 residues. V lost 4 bases, J lost 4 bases, and 11 bases lay in between. Germline loops: CDR1 LNHDA, CDR2 SQIVND (reference sequence). The CDR3 is CASSTTPMNQPQHF. The CDR3 DNA is TGTGCCAGTAGTACCACCCCCATGAATCAGCCCCAGCATTTT.

The chain uses TRBV11-2 and TRBJ2-1; the D is unclear. This CDR3 is built from 11 residues. V was trimmed by 0 bases and J by 6 bases, leaving 0 bases between them. Germline CDR1 is SGHAT and CDR2 is FQNNGV. The CDR3: CASSLDNEQFF. DNA for the CDR3: TGTGCCAGCAGCTTAGACAATGAGCAGTTCTTC.

The chain is built from TRBV7-2 and TRBJ1-2; no firm D call. This CDR3 is built from 13 residues. V was shortened by 0 bases and J by 8 bases, with 10 bases between the two germline ends. Per germline, CDR1 SGHTA and CDR2 FQGNSA. In DNA, the CDR3 is TGTGCCAGCAGCTTAGCCGGTTTGAGAGGCTACACCTTC. Amino acid sequence: CASSLAGLRGYTF. Drawing the rest from reference TRBV7-2 and TRBJ1-2, the complete variable domain is GAGVSQSPSNKVTEKGKDVELRCDPISGHTALYWYRQSLGQGLEFLIYFQGNSAPDKSGLPSDRFSAERTGGSVSTLTIQRTQQEDSAVYLCASSLAGLRGYTFGSGTRLTVV.